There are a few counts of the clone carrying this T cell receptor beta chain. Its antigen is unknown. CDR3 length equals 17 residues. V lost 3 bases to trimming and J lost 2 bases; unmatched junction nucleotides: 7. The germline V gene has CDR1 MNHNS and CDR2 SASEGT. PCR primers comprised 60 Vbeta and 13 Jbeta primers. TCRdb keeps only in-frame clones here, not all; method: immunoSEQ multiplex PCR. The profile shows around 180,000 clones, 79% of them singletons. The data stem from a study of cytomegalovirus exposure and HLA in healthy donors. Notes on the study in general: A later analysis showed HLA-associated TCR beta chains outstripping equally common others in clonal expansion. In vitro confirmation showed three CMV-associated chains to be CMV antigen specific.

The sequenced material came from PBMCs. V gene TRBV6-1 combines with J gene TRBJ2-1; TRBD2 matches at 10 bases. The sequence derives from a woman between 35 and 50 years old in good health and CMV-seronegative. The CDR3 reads CASSDWGAGGPYNEQFF. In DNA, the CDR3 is TGTGCCAGCAGTGATTGGGGAGCGGGAGGGCCCTACAATGAGCAGTTCTTC.